A selection of T cell receptor beta chains follows, all from one sample in a study of shared clonotypes between healthy human individuals. Method: immunoSEQ multiplex PCR; TCRdb's copy keeps in-frame clones and lacks some. The table includes hundreds of thousands of clones, 70% to 80% detected once. Sequenced input: PBMCs. The receptors derive from a woman aged 40 to 50 in good health. Some clones in this sample may be carry-over from other donors' samples. Each CDR3 is given with its conserved first and last residue. Size tells how often a clone was seen (once, few, many) or the class of an expanded clone, and some rows leave it out.

clone_size	v_call	j_call	cdr3_aa
few	TRBV28	TRBJ1-2	CASRGQQIIYGYTF
many	TRBV5-8	TRBJ1-5	CASSLRTEEQPQHF
NA	TRBV5-1	TRBJ2-7	CASSTLGRYEQYF
NA	TRBV7-4	TRBJ2-1	CASSLGLSSSYNEQFF
NA	TRBV5-8	TRBJ1-2	CASSLSFTKSNYGYTF
few	TRBV19	TRBJ2-7	CASSPSGRYEQYF
NA	TRBV29-1	TRBJ2-3	CSVDAGSGGTDTQYF
NA	TRBV7-6	TRBJ2-7	CASATHRGGSYEQYF
NA	TRBV5-1	TRBJ2-7	CASSYGRESYEQYF
NA	TRBV4-2	TRBJ2-7	CASSQGTTGRLSEQYF
NA	TRBV6-6	TRBJ1-1	CASKSGQMNTEAFF
NA	TRBV19	TRBJ2-5	CASSVSGVGETQYF
NA	TRBV5-4	TRBJ2-1	CASSPWGGGYNEQFF
NA	TRBV28	TRBJ1-2	CASRKDTPNYGYTF
NA	TRBV27	TRBJ2-7	CASSLFLGTERTYEQYF
NA	TRBV29-1	TRBJ2-7	CSVLKLAGVSYEQYF
NA	TRBV28	TRBJ2-1	CASRPWTSGSPNEQFF
NA	TRBV18	TRBJ1-3	CASSIRDSGNTIYF
NA	TRBV30	TRBJ2-5	CAWIRENLKQETQYF
few	TRBV19	TRBJ1-1	CASSIPRATEAFF
NA	TRBV10-3	TRBJ1-5	CATSLDRGDQPQHF
NA	TRBV7-6	TRBJ2-5	CASSLGSRQETQYF
NA	TRBV29-1	TRBJ2-7	CSVVAGGSYEQYF
NA	TRBV4-3	TRBJ1-2	CASSADAAGTEYGYTF
NA	TRBV19	TRBJ2-1	CASSTLPGGYNEQFF
many	TRBV2	TRBJ2-7	CASTGPAYSYEQYF
NA	TRBV5-4	TRBJ1-2	CASSPIPTGGYGYTF
NA	TRBV30	TRBJ2-7	CAWRGRSSYEQYF
NA	TRBV29-1	TRBJ2-5	CSVSGGEGETQYF
NA	TRBV28	TRBJ2-5	CASRGLAGEETQYF
few	TRBV5-4	TRBJ2-3	CASSFNALRTATDTQYF
NA	TRBV5-6	TRBJ1-4	CASSLAKGARDEKLFF
few	TRBV6-5	TRBJ2-7	CASSYSASGYEQYF
few	TRBV6-1	TRBJ1-5	CASSEARRGREPQHF
NA	TRBV2	TRBJ2-5	CASRASGRWETQYF
many	TRBV5-1	TRBJ2-3	CASSREYSTDTQYF
few	TRBV19	TRBJ2-1	CASSRTSGLSYNEQFF
NA	TRBV28	TRBJ2-6	CASSPPISSGANVLTF
NA	TRBV6-1	TRBJ2-4	CASSEETHQNIQYF
few	TRBV7-2	TRBJ1-2	CASSIQGYGYTF
NA	TRBV7-3	TRBJ2-2	CASSLSKAGEVTGELFF
NA	TRBV11-1	TRBJ2-7	CASSLDTGTHEQYF
NA	TRBV25-1	TRBJ2-1	CASSPRTSAYNEQFF
NA	TRBV9	TRBJ2-7	CASSVGLSYEQYF
NA	TRBV6-5	TRBJ2-7	CASSTRTLLSYEQYF
NA	TRBV4-2	TRBJ2-1	CASSQDWDRDYNEQFF
NA	TRBV28	TRBJ2-2	CASSSTPGRANVAGELFF
NA	TRBV18	TRBJ2-7	CASSPVPGTYEQYF
NA	TRBV18	TRBJ1-1	CASSLPGGTEAFF